This T cell receptor (beta chain) was sequenced in a study of control samples from healthy donors and cancer patients. V lost 1 base and J 4 bases, leaving 2 bases between the germline ends. The CDR3 consists of 11 residues. Germline V CDR1 and CDR2: LGHDT, YNNKEL (reference sequence). This clone occurred once. The sample carries other DNA sequences with the same CDR3. Produced via immunoSEQ multiplex PCR; TCRdb's table is partial and in-frame only. Among tens of thousands of clones listed, approximately 91% were seen once. This TCR was sampled from a woman aged 50 to 60 in good health. The rearrangement links TRBV3-1 (or the pseudogene TRBV3-2) to TRBJ2-7; D is unresolved. Input material: blood. CDR3 in DNA: TGTGCCAGCAGCCAAGGATACGAGCAGTACTTC. As protein: CASSQGYEQYF.